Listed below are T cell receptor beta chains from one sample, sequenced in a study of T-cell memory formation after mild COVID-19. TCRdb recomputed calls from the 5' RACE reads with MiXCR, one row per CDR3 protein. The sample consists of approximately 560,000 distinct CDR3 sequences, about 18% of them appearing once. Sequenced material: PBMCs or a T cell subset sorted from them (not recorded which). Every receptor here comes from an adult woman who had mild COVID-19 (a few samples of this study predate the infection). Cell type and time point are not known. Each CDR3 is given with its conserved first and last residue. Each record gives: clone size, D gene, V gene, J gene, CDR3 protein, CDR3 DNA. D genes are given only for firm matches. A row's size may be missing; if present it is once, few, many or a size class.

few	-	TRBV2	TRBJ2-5	CASSDTAYQETQYF	TGTGCCAGCAGTGATACAGCGTACCAAGAGACCCAGTACTTC
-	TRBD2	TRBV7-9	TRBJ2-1	CASSLSGSWHNEQFF	TGTGCCAGCAGCCTTAGCGGGAGTTGGCACAATGAGCAGTTCTTC
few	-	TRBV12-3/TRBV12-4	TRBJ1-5	CASTITGARNRPQHF	TGTGCCAGCACTATAACCGGGGCCCGGAATCGGCCCCAGCATTTT
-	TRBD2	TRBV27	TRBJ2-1	CASSFLAGQWNEQFF	TGTGCCAGCAGTTTTCTAGCGGGACAGTGGAATGAGCAGTTCTTC
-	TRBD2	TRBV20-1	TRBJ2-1	CSARPSGRNEQFF	TGCAGTGCTAGGCCTAGCGGGCGCAATGAGCAGTTCTTC
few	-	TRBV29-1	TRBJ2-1	CSVDGTAYNEQFF	TGCAGCGTTGATGGGACCGCGTACAATGAGCAGTTCTTC
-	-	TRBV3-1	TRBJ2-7	CASSYDRLSSYEQYF	TGTGCCAGCAGCTATGACCGTCTCTCAAGCTACGAGCAGTACTTC
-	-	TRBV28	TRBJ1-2	CASSLGSPGINYGYTF	TGTGCCAGCAGTTTAGGGTCCCCAGGGATCAACTATGGCTACACCTTC
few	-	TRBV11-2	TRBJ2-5	CASSPELRRYQETQYF	TGTGCCAGCAGCCCGGAGCTGCGGCGGTACCAAGAGACCCAGTACTTC
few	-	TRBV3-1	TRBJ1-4	CASSQESGAGWIYEKLFF	TGTGCCAGCAGCCAAGAAAGCGGGGCAGGGTGGATTTATGAAAAACTGTTTTTT
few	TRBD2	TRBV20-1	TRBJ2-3	CSASARLAGSTDTQYF	TGCAGTGCTAGCGCCCGACTAGCGGGGAGTACAGATACGCAGTATTTT
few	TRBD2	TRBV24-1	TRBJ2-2	CATSDPGGNTGELFF	TGTGCCACCAGTGATCCGGGAGGGAACACCGGGGAGCTGTTTTTT
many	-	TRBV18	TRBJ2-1	CASSPLVVQGRVYNEQFF	TGTGCCAGCTCACCACTTGTTGTACAGGGCAGGGTGTACAATGAGCAGTTCTTC
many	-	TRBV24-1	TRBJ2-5	CATSDRWERQETQYF	TGTGCCACCAGTGATCGATGGGAGAGACAAGAGACCCAGTACTTC
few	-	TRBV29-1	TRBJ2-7	CSVVGSAYEQYF	TGCAGCGTTGTTGGCAGCGCCTACGAGCAGTACTTC
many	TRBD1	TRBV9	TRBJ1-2	CASSVMDRGPYGYTF	TGTGCCAGCAGCGTCATGGACAGGGGCCCCTATGGCTACACCTTC
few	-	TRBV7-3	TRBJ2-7	CASSLTQGNEQYF	TGTGCCAGCAGCTTAACGCAGGGAAACGAGCAGTACTTC
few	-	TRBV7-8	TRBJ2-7	CASSRTDSFYEQYF	TGTGCCAGCAGCCGGACGGATTCTTTCTACGAGCAGTACTTC